Here is one TCR beta chain with its context. The antigen remains unidentified. This entry comes from a study of blood T cells in healthy people across ages. Study results and limitations: Age brought a roughly linear fall in TCR beta diversity measured per million T cells.

Donor samples were obtained from healthy Caucasian individuals from Russia, aged about 6 to 95. Isolating PBMCs gave at least 6.5 million of these cells per sample. Primers used in a second PCR of about 6 to 11 cycles were a sample-barcoded 5' primer and a J-beta primer mix. Sequencing recovered at least 2.5 million CDR3-containing paired-end reads from each sample. In TCRdb, the 5' RACE reads were re-called with MiXCR into one record per CDR3 protein. The data hold over 1,500,000 distinct CDR3 sequences, with 39% observed a single time. The sample was blood. The clonotype was recovered from a human donor in good health.

The CDR3 DNA reads as TGTGCCAGCAGTTACCCGGGAAGGGGCCAAACTCGGGGAGAGACCCAGTACTTC. Amino acid sequence: CASSYPGRGQTRGETQYF. The chain links TRBV6-2 or TRBV6-3 to TRBJ2-4; D is perhaps TRBD1 or TRBD2 (5 bases each). Gene TRBJ2-5 matches the end of the DNA better, so the J call may be wrong. There are 18 residues in the CDR3. CDR1 and CDR2 (germline): MNHEY, SVGEGT.